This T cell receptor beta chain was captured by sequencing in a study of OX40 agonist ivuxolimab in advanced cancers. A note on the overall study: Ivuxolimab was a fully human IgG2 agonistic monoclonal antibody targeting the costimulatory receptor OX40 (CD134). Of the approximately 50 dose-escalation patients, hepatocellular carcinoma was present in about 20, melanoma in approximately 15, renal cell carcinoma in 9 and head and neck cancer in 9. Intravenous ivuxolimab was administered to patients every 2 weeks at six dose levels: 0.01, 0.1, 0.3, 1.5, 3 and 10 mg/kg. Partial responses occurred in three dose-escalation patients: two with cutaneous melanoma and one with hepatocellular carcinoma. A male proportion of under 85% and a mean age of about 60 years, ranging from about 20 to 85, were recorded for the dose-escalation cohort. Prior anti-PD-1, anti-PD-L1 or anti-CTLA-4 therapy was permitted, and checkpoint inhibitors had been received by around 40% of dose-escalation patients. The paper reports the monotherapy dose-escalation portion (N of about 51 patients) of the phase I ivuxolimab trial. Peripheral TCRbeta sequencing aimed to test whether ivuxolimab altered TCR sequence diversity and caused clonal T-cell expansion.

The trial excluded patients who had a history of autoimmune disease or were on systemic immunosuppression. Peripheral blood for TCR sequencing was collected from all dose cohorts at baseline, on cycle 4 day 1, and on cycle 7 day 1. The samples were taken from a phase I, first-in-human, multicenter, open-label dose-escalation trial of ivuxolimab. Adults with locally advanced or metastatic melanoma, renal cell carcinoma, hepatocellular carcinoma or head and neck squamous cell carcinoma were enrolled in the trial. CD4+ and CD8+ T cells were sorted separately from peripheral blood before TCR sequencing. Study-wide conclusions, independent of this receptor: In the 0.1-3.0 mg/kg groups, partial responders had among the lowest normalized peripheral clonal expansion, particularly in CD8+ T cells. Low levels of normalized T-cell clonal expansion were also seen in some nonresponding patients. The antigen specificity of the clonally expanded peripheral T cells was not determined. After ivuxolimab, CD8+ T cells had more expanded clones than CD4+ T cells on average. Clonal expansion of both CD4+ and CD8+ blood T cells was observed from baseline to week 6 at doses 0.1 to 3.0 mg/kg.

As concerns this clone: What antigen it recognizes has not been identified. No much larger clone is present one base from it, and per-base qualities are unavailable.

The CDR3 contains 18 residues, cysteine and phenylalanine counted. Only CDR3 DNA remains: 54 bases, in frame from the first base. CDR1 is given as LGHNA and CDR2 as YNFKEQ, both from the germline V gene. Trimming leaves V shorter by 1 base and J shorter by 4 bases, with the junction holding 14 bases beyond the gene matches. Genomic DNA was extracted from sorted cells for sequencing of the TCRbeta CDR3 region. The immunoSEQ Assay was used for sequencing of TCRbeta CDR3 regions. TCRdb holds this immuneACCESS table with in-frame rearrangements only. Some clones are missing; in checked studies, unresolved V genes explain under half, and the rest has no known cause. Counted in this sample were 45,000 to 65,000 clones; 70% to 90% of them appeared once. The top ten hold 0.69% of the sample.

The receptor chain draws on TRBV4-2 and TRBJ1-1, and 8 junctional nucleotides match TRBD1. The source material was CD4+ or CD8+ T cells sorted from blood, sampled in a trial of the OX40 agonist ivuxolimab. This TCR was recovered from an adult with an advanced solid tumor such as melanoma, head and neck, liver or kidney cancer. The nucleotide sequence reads TGTGCCAGCAGCCAAGTCCCCCCAGGGGGCATAGCGGCCACTGAAGCTTTCTTT. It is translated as CASSQVPPGGIAATEAFF.